One and the same sample provided the 16 T cell receptor beta chains below, sequenced in a study of shared clonotypes between healthy human individuals. TCRdb's copy holds only in-frame clones and misses some; the assay was immunoSEQ multiplex PCR. This table has roughly 1,500,000 clones, 95% to 99% appearing once. Sample: naive CD4+ T cells sorted from blood. The subset here: CD45RA+ positively selected. These receptors all come from a man between 25 and 39 years old in good health.

This chain uses TRBV5-1 with TRBJ2-7; D tentatively reads TRBD1 or TRBD2 (6 bases each). The length of the CDR3 is 19 residues. Between the trimmed V and J ends, which lost 4 bases and 1 base, there was a span of 27 bases. Germline V gene data show CDR1 as SGHRS and CDR2 as YFSETQ. As DNA, the CDR3 is TGCGCCAGCAGCCTCAATCCCTTAGGGGGACTGGGAGTGTCCTACGAGCAGTACTTC. It translates to CASSLNPLGGLGVSYEQYF.

The V call is TRBV9, the J call TRBJ2-1, with 10 positions matching TRBD2. With V trimmed by 2 bases and J by 7 bases, 21 bases remained unmatched. CDR1 is SGDLS, CDR2 YYNGEE, per germline. The CDR3 covers 20 residues. For the CDR3, the DNA is TGTGCCAGCAGCGTTACTTCTTCCGGGACTAGCGCCAGAAACGCAAATGAGCAGTTCTTC. Its translation is CASSVTSSGTSARNANEQFF.

This chain connects TRBV7-2 to TRBJ2-7; D is perhaps TRBD1 (6 bases). Trimming stripped 4 bases from V and 4 bases from J, with 23 bases between. The CDR3 is made up of 17 amino acids. Germline CDR1 and CDR2: SGHTA and FQGNSA. CDR3 DNA sequence: TGTGCCAGCAGCTCCTACTCCAGGGGCCCCAATCCGTACGAGCAGTACTTC. Protein: CASSSYSRGPNPYEQYF.

The gene calls are TRBV29-1 and TRBJ2-3, with D tentatively TRBD1 (6 bases). The CDR3 sequence is 13 residues long. The V end was cut by 3 bases, the J end by 5 bases, with 12 bases between. The germline gives CDR1 SQVTM, CDR2 ANQGSEA. This CDR3 is CSVETGLGDTQYF. Here the CDR3 DNA reads TGCAGCGTTGAGACAGGTCTCGGAGATACGCAGTATTTT.

The V call is TRBV5-1, the J call TRBJ1-1, with a tentative D call TRBD1 (5 bases). V was shortened by 4 bases and J by 1 base, with 11 bases between the two germline ends. Looked up from germline, CDR1 is SGHRS and CDR2 is YFSETQ. This CDR3 is 14 amino acids long. CDR3 bases: TGCGCCAGCAGCGGGGGACTGCAGAACACTGAAGCTTTCTTT. As protein: CASSGGLQNTEAFF. Full variable domain (remainder filled in from reference TRBV5-1 and TRBJ1-1): KAGVTQTPRYLIKTRGQQVTLSCSPISGHRSVSWYQQTPGQGLQFLFEYFSETQRNKGNFPGRFSGRQFSNSRSEMNVSTLELGDSALYLCASSGGLQNTEAFFGQGTRLTVV.

The chain links TRBV5-1 to TRBJ2-5; TRBD1 is a possible D gene (6 bases). The germline V and J ends were trimmed by 5 bases and 3 bases, with 8 bases remaining between them. The germline gives CDR1 SGHRS, CDR2 YFSETQ. The CDR3 extends over 12 amino acids. CDR3 in amino acids: CASSTGKETQYF. The CDR3, as DNA: TGCGCCAGCAGTACAGGGAAAGAGACCCAGTACTTC.

This sequence joins TRBV11-3 and TRBJ2-2, with D possibly matching TRBD1 (6 bases). Germline values: CDR1 SGHNT, CDR2 YENEEA. The CDR3 is made up of 15 amino acids. V gave up 5 bases and J gave up 6 bases, with 16 bases separating them. The CDR3 DNA sequence: TGTGCCAGCAGCGGGCGACCCACAGGGTCCGGGGAGCTGTTTTTT. Residues: CASSGRPTGSGELFF.

This clone was seen once. The V call is TRBV18, the J call TRBJ1-1, with TRBD1 as a possible D gene (6 bases). V shed 5 bases and J shed 0 bases, with 13 bases lying between them. CDR3 length equals 15 residues. Germline CDR1 and CDR2: KGHSH and LQKENI. The CDR3 protein is CASSSSGHLNTEAFF. DNA for the CDR3: TGTGCCAGCTCATCGTCGGGACATCTGAACACTGAAGCTTTCTTT.

The chain joins TRBV28 to TRBJ2-3; 9 bases match TRBD2. Trimming took 6 bases from V and 6 from J; bases not matched to a gene: 19. The CDR3 loop spans 18 amino acids. Germline V CDR1 and CDR2: MDHEN, SYDVKM. CDR3 sequence: CASSHFSSREGILDTQYF. The CDR3 DNA reads as TGTGCCAGCAGCCACTTTTCGTCGCGGGAGGGTATACTGGATACGCAGTATTTT.

The chain couples TRBV28 to TRBJ2-2, with unresolved D. V lost 6 bases and J lost 3, with 23 bases in between. This CDR3 contains 18 residues. CDR1 MDHEN and CDR2 SYDVKM come from the germline V gene. CDR3 protein: CASSLKGRWSVDTGELFF. The CDR3 DNA reads TGTGCCAGCAGCTTAAAGGGTCGTTGGTCCGTCGACACCGGGGAGCTGTTTTTT.

CDR3 loop: CASSSFRGSTDTQYF. CDR3 nucleotide sequence: TGTGCCAGCAGCTCTTTTCGGGGTAGCACAGATACGCAGTATTTT. The V and J genes are TRBV6-1 and TRBJ2-3, with D perhaps TRBD2 (5 bases). Trimming left V 6 bases short and J 0 bases short, with 13 bases between. The CDR3 contains 15 residues. Germline CDR1 reads MNHNS; CDR2 reads SASEGT.

This rearrangement joins TRBV7-2 to TRBJ1-5, with D tentatively TRBD1 (5 bases). V lost 2 bases and J lost 0, with 11 bases in between. The CDR3 consists of 16 residues. Germline V gene data show CDR1 as SGHTA and CDR2 as FQGNSA. This chain's CDR3 is CASSLLGLNSNQPQHF. CDR3 DNA sequence: TGTGCCAGCAGCTTACTGGGGCTGAATAGCAATCAGCCCCAGCATTTT.

The chain joins TRBV5-8 to TRBJ2-1; maybe TRBD1 (6 bases). Trimming cost V 4 bases and J 0 bases, with 14 bases left between them. From germline, CDR1 is SGHTS and CDR2 YDEGEE. The CDR3 has 16 residues. CDR3 bases: TGTGCCAGCAGCGTGCTAGGACAGAGCTCCTACAATGAGCAGTTCTTC. Protein product: CASSVLGQSSYNEQFF. Combining the CDR3 with reference TRBV5-8 and TRBJ2-1 gives the whole variable domain EAGVTQSPTHLIKTRGQQATLRCSPISGHTSVYWYQQALGLGLQFLLWYDEGEERNRGNFPPRFSGRQFPNYSSELNVNALELEDSALYLCASSVLGQSSYNEQFFGPGTRLTVL.

The gene calls are TRBV28 and TRBJ2-7, with 10 positions matching TRBD1. The CDR3 length is 16 residues. The germline gives CDR1 MDHEN, CDR2 SYDVKM. The V segment lost 8 bases and the J segment 6 bases; nucleotides outside the gene matches: 16. The CDR3 is CASGAVHGTGVREQYF. As DNA, the CDR3 is TGTGCCAGCGGGGCGGTTCACGGGACAGGGGTCCGCGAGCAGTACTTC.

The chain employs TRBV5-1 and TRBJ2-3; D gene uncertain. CDR1 and CDR2 (germline): SGHRS, YFSETQ. The CDR3 extends over 16 amino acids. The V end lost 1 base, the J end lost 2 bases, and 14 bases lay between the germline ends. The CDR3 protein is CASSLPRGQSTDTQYF. The CDR3 DNA follows: TGCGCCAGCAGCTTGCCTAGAGGCCAATCCACAGATACGCAGTATTTT.

This clone was seen once. The chain employs TRBV5-1 and TRBJ2-1; TRBD1 matches at 8 bases. This CDR3 has 14 residues. The ends lost 7 bases at V and 6 bases at J; junction bases unmatched: 9. Germline V gene data show CDR1 as SGHRS and CDR2 as YFSETQ. The CDR3 nucleotides are TGCGCCAGCTGGACAGGGCATGGGGGCAATGAGCAGTTCTTC. It is translated as CASWTGHGGNEQFF.